This T cell receptor (beta chain) was captured by sequencing in a study of beta chain features in type 1 diabetes. Trimming left V 5 bases short and J 2 bases short, with 10 bases between. This CDR3 is 13 amino acids long. Germline V gene sequence: CDR1 KGHSH, CDR2 LQKENI. There are a few counts of this clone. TCRB transcripts that were expressed got sequenced, as all of the isolated RNA had been reverse transcribed. Generated by immunoSEQ multiplex PCR, the TCRdb table keeps only in-frame clones and is missing some. This table holds under 800,000 clones, 15% to 19% found once. The source of this sequence is a man aged 18 to 35 in good health. The chain has TRBV18 and TRBJ2-7; possibly TRBD2 for D (6 bases). The source material was naive CD4+ T cells from blood. CDR3 residues: CASSKGLPYEQYF. The DNA of the CDR3 is TGTGCCAGCTCAAAGGGACTCCCCTACGAGCAGTACTTC.